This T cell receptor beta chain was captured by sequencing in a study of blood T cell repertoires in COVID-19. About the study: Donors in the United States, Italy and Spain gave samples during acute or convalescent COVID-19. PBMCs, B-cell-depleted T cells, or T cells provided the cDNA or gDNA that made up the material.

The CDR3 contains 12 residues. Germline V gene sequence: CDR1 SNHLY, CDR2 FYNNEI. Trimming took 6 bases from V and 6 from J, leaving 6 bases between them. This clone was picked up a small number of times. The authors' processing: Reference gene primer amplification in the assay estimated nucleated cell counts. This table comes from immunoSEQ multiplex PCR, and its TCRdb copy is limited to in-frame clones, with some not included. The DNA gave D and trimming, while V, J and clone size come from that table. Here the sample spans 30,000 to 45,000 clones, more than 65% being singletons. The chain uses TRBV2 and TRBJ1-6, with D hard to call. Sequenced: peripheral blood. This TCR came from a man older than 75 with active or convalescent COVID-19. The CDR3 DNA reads TGTGCCAGCAGGCGGAGTAATTCACCCCTCCACTTT. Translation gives CASRRSNSPLHF.